Following are 16 T cell receptor beta chains from one sample sequenced in a study of shared clonotypes between healthy human individuals. Some clones are missing from TCRdb's copy, which holds only in-frame ones; the method was immunoSEQ multiplex PCR. Among millions of clones listed, roughly 95% were seen once. The material sequenced was naive CD4+ T cells sorted from blood. As for subset: CD45RA+ positively selected. These receptors were collected from a man aged 18 to 35 in good health.

The chain links TRBV27 to TRBJ1-6; D might be TRBD1 (6 bases). CDR1 MNHEY and CDR2 SMNVEV come from the germline V gene (reference sequence). The length of the CDR3 is 15 residues. Trimming removed 6 bases at V and 6 bases at J, with 15 bases between. CDR3 in amino acids: CASRAGGAPNSPLHF. DNA for the CDR3: TGTGCCAGCAGGGCGGGGGGGGCGCCTAATTCACCCCTCCACTTT.

This sequence joins TRBV5-4 and TRBJ1-1; 7 nucleotides agree with TRBD1. CDR1 and CDR2 (germline): SGHNT, YYREEE (reference sequence). This CDR3 region has 15 residues. The junction had 7 bases not matched to a gene; V was cut back by 5 bases and J by 0 bases. The CDR3 region has the DNA TGTGCCAGCAGTTGGACAGGAGTTATGAACACTGAAGCTTTCTTT. Its translation is CASSWTGVMNTEAFF.

This clone has only one observation. This CDR3 is also generated by other DNA sequences in the sample. This rearrangement joins TRBV5-1 to TRBJ2-6, with D unresolved. The CDR3 loop spans 14 amino acids. Looked up from germline, CDR1 is SGHRS and CDR2 is YFSETQ. Between the trimmed V and J ends, which lost 5 bases and 1 base, there was a span of 7 bases. For the CDR3, the DNA is TGCGCCAGCAGTAAGGGATCTGGGGCCAACGTCCTGACTTTC. Translated, it gives CASSKGSGANVLTF.

The chain recombines TRBV11-2 with TRBJ2-2; 7 nucleotides align to TRBD1. The CDR3 covers 16 residues. The J segment lost 3 bases and the V segment lost 2 bases, leaving 6 bases of the junction unmatched. Germline V gene lookup returns CDR1 SGHAT and CDR2 FQNNGV. CDR3 loop: CASSLWDSRDTGELFF. The CDR3 DNA reads TGTGCCAGCAGCTTATGGGACAGTCGGGACACCGGGGAGCTGTTTTTT.

V and J are TRBV2 and TRBJ1-1, with 7 positions matching TRBD1. Germline CDR1 and CDR2: SNHLY and FYNNEI. Trimming removed 9 bases from V and 0 bases from J; junction bases left unmatched: 4. This CDR3 has 13 residues. In DNA, the CDR3 is TGTGCCAGTCTCAGGGGGATGAACACTGAAGCTTTCTTT. Protein: CASLRGMNTEAFF.

This chain joins TRBV9 and TRBJ2-5; D is uncertain. Trimming removed 4 bases from V and 0 bases from J, with 13 bases in between. The CDR3 is 15 residues long. Germline V gene lookup returns CDR1 SGDLS and CDR2 YYNGEE. The CDR3, as DNA: TGTGCCAGCAGCCCAATGTCGAGCTACCAAGAGACCCAGTACTTC. This sequence encodes CASSPMSSYQETQYF.

The rearrangement links TRBV4-3 to TRBJ1-6; possible D gene TRBD1, 6 bases. The germline CDR1 and CDR2 sequences are LGHNA and YSLEER. The CDR3 covers 14 residues. Trimming took off 0 bases at V and 12 bases at J, with 12 bases between the two ends. DNA for the CDR3: TGCGCCAGCAGCCAAGATCTTATGACAGGACCCCTCCACTTT. It encodes CASSQDLMTGPLHF.

The chain is built from TRBV15 and TRBJ1-1, with 10 bases that match TRBD1. CDR1 LNHNV and CDR2 YYDKDF come from the germline V gene (reference sequence). V lost 0 bases to trimming and J lost 2 bases; unmatched junction nucleotides: 9. This CDR3 region has 18 residues. The CDR3 DNA is TGTGCCACCAGCAGAGATTATGCCGGGACAGGGGATAACACTGAAGCTTTCTTT. Its protein product is CATSRDYAGTGDNTEAFF.

V gene TRBV9 combines with J gene TRBJ2-3; 9 bases are a match to TRBD2. This CDR3 region has 17 residues. V was clipped by 3 bases and J by 2 bases; unmatched bases: 10. The germline gives CDR1 SGDLS, CDR2 YYNGEE. The CDR3 protein is CASSARSSGAFTDTQYF. CDR3 nucleotides: TGTGCCAGCAGCGCCCGGTCTAGCGGGGCCTTCACAGATACGCAGTATTTT.

The chain has TRBV6-6 and TRBJ1-2; a weak D match, TRBD1 (5 bases). The V gene's germline CDR1 is MNHNY and CDR2 SVGAGI (reference sequence). This CDR3 region has 11 residues. The V end lost 5 bases, the J end lost 7 bases, and 8 bases lay between the germline ends. This chain's CDR3 is CASSGTGGYTF. As DNA, the CDR3 is TGTGCCAGCAGTGGAACAGGTGGCTACACCTTC.

CDR3 sequence reads: CASSEGETYEQYF. The CDR3 bases are TGTGCCAGCAGTGAAGGAGAAACCTACGAGCAGTACTTC. V gene TRBV2 combines with J gene TRBJ2-7; D gene unclear. Deletions cut 1 base from V and 2 bases from J, with 6 bases between. This CDR3 has 13 residues. In germline, CDR1 is SNHLY, CDR2 FYNNEI.

The chain carries TRBV10-3 and TRBJ1-2, with 8 positions matching TRBD1. The CDR3 is 14 residues long. Looked up from germline, CDR1 is ENHRY and CDR2 is SYGVKD. V was clipped by 3 bases and J by 0 bases; unmatched bases: 0. Here the CDR3 reads CAISEQGANYGYTF. The DNA of the CDR3 is TGTGCCATCAGTGAACAGGGGGCTAACTATGGCTACACCTTC.

This rearrangement joins TRBV19 to TRBJ1-1; D is unresolved. The CDR3 runs to 11 residues. Germline lookup yields CDR1 LNHDA and CDR2 SQIVND (reference sequence). Trimming shortened V by 5 bases and J by 11 bases, and 12 bases separated the two germline ends. The DNA of the CDR3 is TGTGCCAGTAGTTCGCGACGTGGGGCTTTCTTT. Encoded protein: CASSSRRGAFF.

The rearrangement uses TRBV5-5 and TRBJ2-7; no definite D call. This CDR3 is built from 15 residues. V lost 4 bases to trimming and J lost 0 bases, with 14 bases between them. Germline lookup yields CDR1 SGHKS and CDR2 YYEKEE (reference sequence). CDR3 nucleotide sequence: TGTGCCAGCAGCCGAGTAGACGGTAGCTCCTACGAGCAGTACTTC. Amino acid sequence: CASSRVDGSSYEQYF.

V usage is TRBV30 and J usage is TRBJ2-5; 9 bases line up with TRBD2. CDR3 size: 16 residues. With V trimmed by 3 bases and J by 1 base, 9 bases remained unmatched. Germline CDR1 GTSNPN, CDR2 SVGIG (reference sequence). The CDR3, as DNA: TGTGCCTGGAGCGGCGGCGGGAGGGCCGCCCAAGAGACCCAGTACTTC. As protein: CAWSGGGRAAQETQYF.

The chain links TRBV6-1 to TRBJ1-3; D unclear. Per germline, CDR1 MNHNS and CDR2 SASEGT. CDR3 length equals 16 residues. Trimming cost V 3 bases and J 0 bases, with 12 bases left between them. Here the CDR3 DNA reads TGTGCCAGCAGTGACTTGACCGGGTTCTCTGGAAACACCATATATTTT. Translating gives CASSDLTGFSGNTIYF.